This TCR beta chain is from a study of shared clonotypes between healthy human individuals. Whole-study context: The donors, a couple of women and three men, were aged 18 to 49.

Note on this clone: Its antigen remains unknown.

Donation came from healthy HIV-negative adults that had no recent acute infections or vaccinations. Findings and caveats of the study: The expectation was that sequencing depth would affect clonotype sharing among donors.

The run depth of the assay was deep. Assay used: immunoSEQ multiplex PCR; TCRdb lists only in-frame clones, some missing. Among more than 400,000 clones listed, roughly 80% were seen once. The CDR3 contains 14 residues. Germline CDR1 and CDR2: SGHTA and FQGNSA. V lost 3 bases and J lost 9; bases outside the gene matches: 10. The specimen was PBMCs. This clonotype was obtained from a woman aged 40 to 50 in good health. Some clones in this sample may be carry-over from other donors' samples. V usage is TRBV7-2 and J usage is TRBJ1-1; 7 nucleotides align to TRBD1. CDR3 region: CASSLATGLEKAFF. CDR3 coding DNA: TGTGCCAGCAGCTTGGCGACAGGGCTAGAAAAAGCTTTCTTT.